Listed below are T cell receptor beta chains from one sample, sequenced in a study of blood T cells in healthy people across ages. From the 5' RACE reads, TCRdb called clonotypes with MiXCR, one entry per CDR3 protein. The table lists more than 1,400,000 distinct CDR3 sequences, roughly 40% of them singletons. Sequencing was performed on blood. All receptors come from a woman aged 18-29 years in good health. CDR3s leave out the opening cysteine and the closing phenylalanine or tryptophan.

J gene,V gene,CDR3 protein
TRBJ2-2,TRBV20-1,SAQDANTGELF
TRBJ1-2,TRBV11-2,ASSLGDRARVNYGYT
TRBJ2-4,TRBV20-1,SAPGSGVLAKNIQY
TRBJ1-2,TRBV28,ASNEERYGYT
TRBJ2-5,TRBV29-1,SVAHGETQY
TRBJ1-4,TRBV7-9,ASSLGSSGVNEKLF
TRBJ2-3,TRBV27,ASSLSVAGGNTDTQY
TRBJ1-1,TRBV5-1,ASSGGLGLRNTEAF
TRBJ2-7,TRBV28,ASSLRFPNRFSYEQY
TRBJ2-1,TRBV20-1,SARAASLEKF
TRBJ2-1,TRBV7-2,ASSLGTDWYNEQF
TRBJ2-5,TRBV25-1,ASSEARIIGDEQY
TRBJ2-7,TRBV25-1,ASSALEQY
TRBJ2-6,TRBV9,ASSALGQASGANVLT
TRBJ1-2,TRBV25-1,ASSETSPRRFYGYT
TRBJ2-1,TRBV29-1,SVDGSSGSYNERF
TRBJ2-1,TRBV20-1,SATRTGAYNEQF
TRBJ2-7,TRBV5-1,ASSSGLATYEQY
TRBJ2-1,TRBV3-1,ASSQDGVAGGRYNEQF
TRBJ2-3,TRBV7-7,ASSFLSGGGTDTQY
TRBJ1-2,TRBV5-6,ASSPLVVKSNYGYT
TRBJ2-2,TRBV24-1,ATSDTRRGARFYTGELF
TRBJ2-7,TRBV21-1,ASSLRTSQGSYEQY
TRBJ2-7,TRBV12-3/TRBV12-4,ASSFFRDSYEQY
TRBJ1-6,TRBV20-1,SATGQGFMTSYNSPLH
TRBJ1-4,TRBV7-9,ASTRQGGEKLF
TRBJ2-5,TRBV19,ASSQRGSVQETQY
TRBJ1-6,TRBV12-3/TRBV12-4,ASSLGFNSPLH
TRBJ2-5,TRBV12-3/TRBV12-4,ASSTSGGANEQY
TRBJ1-6,TRBV9,ASSPLGQGDSPLH
TRBJ1-6,TRBV27,ASSFSNSPLH
TRBJ2-4,TRBV20-1,SARVQGTIREQY
TRBJ2-1,TRBV20-1,SVGLAHYNEQF
TRBJ2-3,TRBV10-3,AISGKGLAGDTQY
TRBJ2-1,TRBV2,ATEQGINEQF
TRBJ1-1,TRBV12-3/TRBV12-4,ASRRASGAEAF
TRBJ2-3,TRBV20-1,SALSASGAATDTQY
TRBJ2-5,TRBV20-1,SARDPAGGQETQY
TRBJ1-1,TRBV6-5,ASSPNQVRTEAF
TRBJ2-7,TRBV29-1,SVEVPGQYYEQY
TRBJ1-1,TRBV29-1,SVEVGSTEAF
TRBJ2-3,TRBV15,ATRGGTSGKVDTQY
TRBJ2-3,TRBV27,ASSFAGGSTDTQY
TRBJ1-2,TRBV4-1,ASSQDVATGVGYT
TRBJ2-6,TRBV28,ASGLSRANVLT
TRBJ2-7,TRBV9,ASSPSELVYYEQY
TRBJ1-4,TRBV4-1,ASSVATGGASNEKLF
TRBJ2-5,TRBV21-1,ASSKTDGMETQY
TRBJ2-1,TRBV6-5,ASSSLAGRVNNEQF
TRBJ1-6,TRBV10-3,AISPGQGNSPLH
TRBJ1-5,TRBV18,ASSPSLNQPQH
TRBJ2-1,TRBV7-2,ASSPGLRFNEQF